This TCR beta chain was documented in a study of blood T cells in healthy people across ages. On the study more broadly: Template switching recovered approximately one barcoded beta molecule for every two T cells.

The CDR3 extends over 15 amino acids. Trimming left V 5 bases short and J 0 bases short, with 13 bases between. The germline gives CDR1 SEHNR, CDR2 FQNEAQ (reference sequence). A second PCR of about 7 to 11 cycles used a sample-barcoded 5' primer and a J-beta primer mix. TCRdb processed the 5' RACE reads anew with MiXCR; each CDR3 protein has one entry. The sample consists of nearly 1 million distinct CDR3 sequences, roughly 51% of them appearing once. The source of this sequence is a woman aged 55-69 years in good health. The sequenced material came from blood. The rearrangement uses TRBV7-9 and TRBJ1-2; unclear D gene. CDR3 in DNA: TGTGCCAGCAGCGCAAACAGCCGACCTAACTATGGCTACACCTTC. It yields the protein CASSANSRPNYGYTF.